What follows are 13 T cell receptor beta chains derived from one specimen sequenced in a study of blood T cell repertoires in COVID-19. The repertoire was sequenced with immunoSEQ multiplex PCR; TCRdb's copy has only in-frame clones and lacks some. Among roughly 400,000 clones listed, approximately 91% were seen once. The sample consisted of PBMCs or T cells enriched from blood (not recorded which). The receptors originated from a woman aged 18 to 35 who had been exposed to COVID-19.

The chain has TRBV7-2 and TRBJ1-4; 7 bases agree with TRBD1. Germline CDR1 and CDR2: SGHTA and FQGNSA. Losses at the gene ends were 4 bases for V and 4 bases for J; bases not matched to a gene: 6. The length of the CDR3 is 15 residues. The CDR3 reads CASSYTGVRNEKLFF. For the CDR3, the DNA is TGTGCCAGCAGCTACACAGGGGTCCGTAATGAAAAACTGTTTTTT.

The chain is built from TRBV27 and TRBJ2-5, with 9 bases lining up with TRBD1. CDR1 MNHEY and CDR2 SMNVEV come from the germline V gene (reference sequence). V lost 0 bases, J lost 2 bases, and 10 bases stayed unmatched. The CDR3 is 18 residues long. CDR3 DNA sequence: TGTGCCAGCAGTTTATCCGAAGGGACAGGGAATCTTCAAGAGACCCAGTACTTC. Its protein is CASSLSEGTGNLQETQYF.

This clone was found a few times. This chain joins TRBV7-3 and TRBJ2-1; 9 bases match TRBD2. The CDR3 length is 14 residues. V dropped 6 bases and J dropped 5; count of bases not matched to a gene: 5. Germline CDR1 reads SGHTA; CDR2 reads FQGTGA. The CDR3 reads CASRPGLADNEQFF. CDR3 sequence (DNA): TGTGCCAGCAGACCGGGACTAGCAGACAATGAGCAGTTCTTC.

This sequence joins TRBV6-4 and TRBJ1-6, with D maybe TRBD1 (5 bases). V was shortened by 4 bases and J by 4 bases, with 20 bases between the two germline ends. The CDR3 contains 18 residues. CDR1 is MRHNA, CDR2 SNTAGT, per germline. The DNA of the CDR3 is TGTGCCAGCAGTGGGGGGGGTGGCAGTCCCCTTTATAATTCACCCCTCCACTTT. The encoded protein is CASSGGGGSPLYNSPLHF.

The V gene is TRBV2, the J gene TRBJ2-6; D might be TRBD2 (5 bases). V lost 8 bases, J lost 1 base, and 12 bases lay in between. The CDR3 spans 15 residues. CDR1 is SNHLY, CDR2 FYNNEI, per germline. Here the CDR3 DNA reads TGTGCCAGCTCCCCAACGGGGTCTGGGGCCAACGTCCTGACTTTC. Amino acids: CASSPTGSGANVLTF.

The sample holds a few counts of this clone. The V call is TRBV2, the J call TRBJ1-1, with D unclear. There are 14 residues in the CDR3. Germline V CDR1 and CDR2: SNHLY, FYNNEI. The germline V and J ends were trimmed by 4 bases and 0 bases, with 9 bases remaining between them. The CDR3 DNA is TGTGCCAGCAGTGGGCCGGGGTTGAACACTGAAGCTTTCTTT. Protein product: CASSGPGLNTEAFF.

This clone appeared once. The genes are TRBV12-3 or TRBV12-4 and TRBJ1-2; D gene uncertain. The V end lost 6 bases, the J end lost 4 bases, and 12 bases lay between the germline ends. This CDR3 has 13 residues. The CDR3 nucleotides are TGTGCCAGCAGCCGTCGGGTCTCCTATGGCTACACCTTC. Translated, it gives CASSRRVSYGYTF.

V usage is TRBV7-9 and J usage is TRBJ2-1; the D is unclear. Germline V gene data show CDR1 as SEHNR and CDR2 as FQNEAQ (reference sequence). The length of the CDR3 is 13 residues. The V end lost 1 base, the J end lost 10 bases, and 11 bases lay between the germline ends. The CDR3, as DNA: TGTGCCAGCAGCTTAGAACTACGAGACGAGCAGTTCTTC. This gives the protein CASSLELRDEQFF.

The chain employs TRBV12-3 or TRBV12-4 and TRBJ1-2; D is unresolved. V dropped 3 bases and J dropped 4 bases, with 9 bases sitting between them. The CDR3 consists of 13 residues. CDR3: CASSFGSSYGYTF. The CDR3 DNA reads TGTGCCAGCAGTTTCGGGAGTTCCTATGGCTACACCTTC.

This clone was counted only a few times. This rearrangement joins TRBV5-1 to TRBJ1-2, with D possibly TRBD1 on 6 matching bases. V lost 0 bases and J lost 8, with 14 bases in between. Germline assignment: CDR1 SGHRS and CDR2 YFSETQ. The length of the CDR3 is 14 residues. CDR3 DNA: TGCGCCAGCAGCTTGGAGGCGGGGGCGGCCGGCTACACCTTC. This sequence encodes CASSLEAGAAGYTF.

The V and J genes are TRBV6-1 and TRBJ2-3, with 13 bases aligning to TRBD2. The germline V gene has CDR1 MNHNS and CDR2 SASEGT. The CDR3 is 16 amino acids. V gave up 3 bases and J gave up 2 bases; unmatched junction bases: 2. The CDR3 is CASSDGLAGVTDTQYF. The CDR3 region has the DNA TGTGCCAGCAGTGATGGACTAGCGGGAGTCACAGATACGCAGTATTTT.

The genes are TRBV7-2 and TRBJ2-7, with 10 bases identical to TRBD2. The germline V gene encodes CDR1 SGHTA and CDR2 FQGNSA. CDR3 size: 15 residues. V was pared by 1 base and J by 0 bases, with 0 bases of the junction left unmatched. CDR3 bases: TGTGCCAGCAGCTTAGAGCGGGGGGGCTCCTACGAGCAGTACTTC. This gives the protein CASSLERGGSYEQYF.

This chain links TRBV7-9 with TRBJ1-2; D unclear. Looked up from germline, CDR1 is SEHNR and CDR2 is FQNEAQ (reference sequence). Between the trimmed V and J ends, which lost 5 bases and 5 bases, there was a span of 6 bases. The CDR3 covers 11 residues. The CDR3 bases are TGTGCCAGCAGCCTAATATATGGCTACACCTTC. It yields the protein CASSLIYGYTF.